This record covers a single T cell receptor (beta chain). The antigen remains unidentified. TCRdb called the reads again in MiXCR, with one record for every CDR3 protein. Of 510,000 or so distinct CDR3 sequences listed, approximately 25% are singletons. The data originate from a study of T cell repertoires in cytomegalovirus infection. In the study overall: An indication of both CMV infection and matching HLA type came from public TCR beta signatures.

Findings and caveats of the study: HLA-C-restricted TCR beta clonotypes specific for CMV led the ex vivo response.

The CDR3 consists of 15 residues. CDR1 MNHEY and CDR2 SMNVEV come from the germline V gene (reference sequence). The V gene lost 3 bases and the J gene lost 5 bases, with 13 bases spanning the gap. The origin of this receptor is a human donor in good health (CMV status not recorded). Some clones in this sample may be carry-over from other donors' samples. The chain joins TRBV27 to TRBJ1-4, with D maybe TRBD1 (6 bases). The sequenced material came from PBMCs. CDR3 coding DNA: TGTGCCAGCAGTTTTACCGGGACATGGAATGAAAAACTGTTTTTT. Its translation: CASSFTGTWNEKLFF. The full variable domain, its missing parts supplied by reference TRBV27 and TRBJ1-4, is EAQVTQNPRYLITVTGKKLTVTCSQNMNHEYMSWYRQDPGLGLRQIYYSMNVEVTDKGDVPEGYKVSRKEKRNFPLILESPSPNQTSLYFCASSFTGTWNEKLFFGSGTQLSVL.